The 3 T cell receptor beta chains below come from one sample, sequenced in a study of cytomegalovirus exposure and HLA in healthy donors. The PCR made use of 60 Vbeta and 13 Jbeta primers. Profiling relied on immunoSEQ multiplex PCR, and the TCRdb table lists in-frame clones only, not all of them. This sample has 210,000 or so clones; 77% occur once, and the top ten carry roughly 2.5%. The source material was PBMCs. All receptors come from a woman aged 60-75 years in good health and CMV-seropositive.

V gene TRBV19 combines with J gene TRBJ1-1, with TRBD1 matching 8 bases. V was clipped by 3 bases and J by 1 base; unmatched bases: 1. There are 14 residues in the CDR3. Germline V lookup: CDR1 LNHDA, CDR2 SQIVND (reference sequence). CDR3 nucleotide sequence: TGTGCCAGTAGTATCGACAGGGGGAACACTGAAGCTTTCTTT. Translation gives CASSIDRGNTEAFF.

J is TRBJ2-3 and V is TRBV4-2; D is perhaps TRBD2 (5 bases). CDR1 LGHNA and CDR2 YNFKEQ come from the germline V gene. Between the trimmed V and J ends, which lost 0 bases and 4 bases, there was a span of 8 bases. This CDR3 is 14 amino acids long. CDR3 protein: CASSQEGSPDTQYF. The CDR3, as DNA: TGTGCCAGCAGCCAAGAGGGGAGTCCAGATACGCAGTATTTT.

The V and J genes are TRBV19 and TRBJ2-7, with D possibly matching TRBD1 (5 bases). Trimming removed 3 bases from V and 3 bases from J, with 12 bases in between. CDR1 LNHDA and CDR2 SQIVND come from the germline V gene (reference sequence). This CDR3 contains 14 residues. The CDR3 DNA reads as TGTGCCAGTAGTATGCGGCAGGGTAGCTACGAGCAGTACTTC. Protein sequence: CASSMRQGSYEQYF.